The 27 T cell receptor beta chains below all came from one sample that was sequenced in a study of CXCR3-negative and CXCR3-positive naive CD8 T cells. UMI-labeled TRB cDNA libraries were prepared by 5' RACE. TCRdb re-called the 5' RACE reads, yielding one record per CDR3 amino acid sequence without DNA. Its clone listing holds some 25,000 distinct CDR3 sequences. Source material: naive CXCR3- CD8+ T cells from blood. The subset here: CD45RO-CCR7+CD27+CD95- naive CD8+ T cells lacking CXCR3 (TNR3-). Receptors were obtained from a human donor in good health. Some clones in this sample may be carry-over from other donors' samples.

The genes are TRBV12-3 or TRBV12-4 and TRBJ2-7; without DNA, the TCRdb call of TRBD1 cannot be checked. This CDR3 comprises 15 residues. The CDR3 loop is CASSLLTAPPYEQYF.

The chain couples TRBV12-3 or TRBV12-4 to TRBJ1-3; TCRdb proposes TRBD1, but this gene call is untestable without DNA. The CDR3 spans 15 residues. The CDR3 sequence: CASSGRGGTGNTIYF.

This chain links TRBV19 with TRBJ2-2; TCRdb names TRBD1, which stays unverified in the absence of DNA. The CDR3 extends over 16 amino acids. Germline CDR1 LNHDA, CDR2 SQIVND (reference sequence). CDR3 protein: CASSTDRGRITGELFF.

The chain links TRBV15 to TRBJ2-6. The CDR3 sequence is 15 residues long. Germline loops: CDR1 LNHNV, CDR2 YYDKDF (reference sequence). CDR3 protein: CATSSTPSGANVLTF. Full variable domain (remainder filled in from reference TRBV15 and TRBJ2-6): DAMVIQNPRYQVTQFGKPVTLSCSQTLNHNVMYWYQQKSSQAPKLLFHYYDKDFNNEADTPDNFQSRRPNTSFCFLDIRSPGLGDTAMYLCATSSTPSGANVLTFGAGSRLTVL.

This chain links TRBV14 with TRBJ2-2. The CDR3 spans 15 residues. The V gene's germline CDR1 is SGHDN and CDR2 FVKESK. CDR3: CASSHTVRNTGELFF.

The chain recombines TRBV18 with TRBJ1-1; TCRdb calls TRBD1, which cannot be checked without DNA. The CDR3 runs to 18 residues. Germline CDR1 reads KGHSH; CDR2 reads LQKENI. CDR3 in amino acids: CASSPDHSGGALNTEAFF.

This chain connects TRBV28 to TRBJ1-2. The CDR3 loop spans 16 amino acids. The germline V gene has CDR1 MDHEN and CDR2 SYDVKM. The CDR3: CASSQHEAGFNYGYTF.

CDR3 loop: CASSVGNQPQHF. This chain uses TRBV9 with TRBJ1-5. Germline CDR1 SGDLS, CDR2 YYNGEE. This CDR3 region has 12 residues.

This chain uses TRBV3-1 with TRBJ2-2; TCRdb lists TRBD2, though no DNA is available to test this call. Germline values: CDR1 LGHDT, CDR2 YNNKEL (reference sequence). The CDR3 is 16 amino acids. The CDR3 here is CASSQGLAVDTGELFF.

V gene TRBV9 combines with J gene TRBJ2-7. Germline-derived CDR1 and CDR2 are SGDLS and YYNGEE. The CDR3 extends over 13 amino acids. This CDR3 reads CASSPRNSYEQYF.

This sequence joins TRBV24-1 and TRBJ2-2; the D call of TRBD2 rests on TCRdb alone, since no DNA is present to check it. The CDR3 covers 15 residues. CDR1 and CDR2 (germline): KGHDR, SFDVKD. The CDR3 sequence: CATSDSTLETGELFF.

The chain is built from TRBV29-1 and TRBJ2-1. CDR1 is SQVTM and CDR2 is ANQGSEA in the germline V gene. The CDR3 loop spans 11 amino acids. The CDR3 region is CSVQLDNEQFF.

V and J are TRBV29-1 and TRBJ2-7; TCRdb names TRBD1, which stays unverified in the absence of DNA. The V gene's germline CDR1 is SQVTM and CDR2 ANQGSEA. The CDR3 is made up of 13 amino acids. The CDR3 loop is CSVEDLRGDEQYF.

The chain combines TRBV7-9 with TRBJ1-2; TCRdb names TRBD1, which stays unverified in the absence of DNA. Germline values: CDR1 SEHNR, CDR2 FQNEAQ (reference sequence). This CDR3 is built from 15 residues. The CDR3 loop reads CASSLAVVGDYGYTF.

The CDR3 sequence is CASRTPEFSYEQYF. J is TRBJ2-7 and V is TRBV2; TCRdb lists TRBD2, though no DNA is available to test this call. The germline V gene has CDR1 SNHLY and CDR2 FYNNEI. This CDR3 has 14 residues. The full variable domain, rest sourced from reference TRBV2 and TRBJ2-7, is EPEVTQTPSHQVTQMGQEVILRCVPISNHLYFYWYRQILGQKVEFLVSFYNNEISEKSEIFDDQFSVERPDGSNFTLKIRSTKLEDSAMYFCASRTPEFSYEQYFGPGTRLTVT.

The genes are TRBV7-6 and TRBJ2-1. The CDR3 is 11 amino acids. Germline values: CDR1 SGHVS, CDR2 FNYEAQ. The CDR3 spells CASSSDNEQFF.

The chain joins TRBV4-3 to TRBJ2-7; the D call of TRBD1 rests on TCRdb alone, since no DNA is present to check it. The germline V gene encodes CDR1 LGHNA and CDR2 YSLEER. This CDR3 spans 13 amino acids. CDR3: CASSPGGNYEQYF.

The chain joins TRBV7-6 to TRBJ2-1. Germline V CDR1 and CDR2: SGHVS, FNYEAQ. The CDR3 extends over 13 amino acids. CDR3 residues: CASTSEPYNEQFF.

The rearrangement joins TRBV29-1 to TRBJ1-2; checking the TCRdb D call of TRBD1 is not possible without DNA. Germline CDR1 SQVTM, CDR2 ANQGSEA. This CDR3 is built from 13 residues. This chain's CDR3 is CSALDSVGYGYTF.

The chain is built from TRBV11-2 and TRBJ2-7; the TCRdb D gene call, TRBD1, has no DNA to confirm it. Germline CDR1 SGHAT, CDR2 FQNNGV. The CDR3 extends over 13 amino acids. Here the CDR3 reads CASSFVQGREQYF.

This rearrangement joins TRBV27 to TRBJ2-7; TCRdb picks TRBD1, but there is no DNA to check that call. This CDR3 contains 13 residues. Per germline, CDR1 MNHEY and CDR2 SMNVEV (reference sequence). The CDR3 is CASSYRDTYEQYF.

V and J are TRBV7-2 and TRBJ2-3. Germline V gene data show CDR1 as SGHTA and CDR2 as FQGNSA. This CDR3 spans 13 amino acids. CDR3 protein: CASSSLDTDTQYF.

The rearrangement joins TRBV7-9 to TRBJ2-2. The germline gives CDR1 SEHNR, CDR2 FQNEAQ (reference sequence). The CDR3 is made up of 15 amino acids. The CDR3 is CASSLAGGVGGELFF.

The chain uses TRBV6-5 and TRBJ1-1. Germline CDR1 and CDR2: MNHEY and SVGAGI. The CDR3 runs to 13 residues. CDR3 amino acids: CASRRALNTEAFF.

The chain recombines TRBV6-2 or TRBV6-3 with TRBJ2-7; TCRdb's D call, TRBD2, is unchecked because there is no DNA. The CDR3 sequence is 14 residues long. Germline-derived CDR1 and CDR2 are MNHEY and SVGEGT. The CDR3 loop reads CATVTSGVSYEQYF.

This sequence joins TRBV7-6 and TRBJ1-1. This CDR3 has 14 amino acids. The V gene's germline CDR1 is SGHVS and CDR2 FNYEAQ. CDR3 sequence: CASSLDPELAEAFF.

CDR3 loop: CATSARTGNGYTF. V and J are TRBV15 and TRBJ1-2; the TCRdb call, TRBD1, lacks DNA for checking. Germline values: CDR1 LNHNV, CDR2 YYDKDF (reference sequence). The CDR3 sequence is 13 residues long.